The clone carrying this TCR beta chain was seen a handful of times. As yet, its antigen is unknown. Every immunoSEQ plate was one replicate of a subset's evenly spread DNA. Method: immunoSEQ multiplex PCR; TCRdb's copy keeps in-frame clones and lacks some. In the table there are approximately 1.9 million clones, 93% of which are singletons. CDR3 length: 12 amino acids. Trimming removed 3 bases at V and 7 bases at J, with 10 bases between. From germline, CDR1 is SGHAT and CDR2 FQNNGV. The data are from a study of shared clonotypes between healthy human individuals. Whole-study context: The cohort comprised a couple of women and a few men. Their ages spanned 18 to 49 years. The study, taken as a whole, reports: A generally larger estimated richness was seen in naive subsets than in memory subsets.

Naive CD8 isolation took CD45RO-negative cells positively selected for CCR7 and excluded terminally differentiated effector memory CD45RA+ cells. The J gene is TRBJ2-7, the V gene TRBV11-2, with D hard to call. The sequencing input was naive CD8+ T cells from PBMCs. The sequence derives from a man aged 18 to 30 in good health. Some clones in this sample may be carry-over from other donors' samples. CDR3 sequence (DNA): TGTGCCAGCAGCTTCCGCCGTGGGGAGCAGTACTTC. Protein: CASSFRRGEQYF.